This T cell receptor beta chain derives from a study of blood T cells in healthy people across ages. This CDR3 contains 18 residues. The ends lost 2 bases at V and 1 base at J; junction bases unmatched: 11. Germline CDR1 and CDR2: SGHTA and FQGNSA. Combining a sample-barcoded 5' primer with a J-beta primer mix, a second PCR ran for about 7 to 11 cycles. TCRdb fed the 5' RACE reads into MiXCR, producing one record per CDR3 protein. The sample consists of 650,000 to 1,000,000 distinct CDR3 sequences, roughly 35% of them appearing once. The chain couples TRBV7-2 to TRBJ2-3, with 8 bases lining up with TRBD2. Source material: blood. This TCR was sampled from a man between 18 and 29 years old in good health. CDR3 protein: CASSLNRDFGGGTDTQYF. The CDR3 nucleotides are TGTGCCAGCAGCTTAAACCGGGACTTCGGGGGGGGCACAGATACGCAGTATTTT. The full variable domain, completed using reference TRBV7-2 and TRBJ2-3, is GAGVSQSPSNKVTEKGKDVELRCDPISGHTALYWYRQSLGQGLEFLIYFQGNSAPDKSGLPSDRFSAERTGGSVSTLTIQRTQQEDSAVYLCASSLNRDFGGGTDTQYFGPGTRLTVL.